One and the same sample provided the 27 T cell receptor beta chains below, sequenced in a study of T cells in Graves' hyperthyroidism and ophthalmopathy (dated by TCRdb to the late 2010s). The library came from multiplex PCR. The sequencing machine was an Illumina HiSeq 2000. The TCR beta CDR3 regions were amplified from RNA transcripts. The TCR CDR3 was subjected to a first round of RT-PCR using the HTBI primer set and the Qiagen OneStep RT-PCR kit. TCRdb trimmed the raw reads at Q25, called clones with MiXCR and kept productive beta chains. A single entry per CDR3 protein holds the most common genes and DNA from its merged rows. This sample holds about 520,000 distinct CDR3 sequences; roughly 25% were observed only once. The ten largest clones represent approximately 10% of the sample. Sequencing was carried out using blood. The receptors originated from a woman aged 25 to 39 with Graves' ophthalmopathy.

This clonotype was counted ten times or more. The missing conserved phenylalanine or tryptophan at the end of this CDR3 makes a read error likely. The chain uses TRBV12-3 or TRBV12-4 and TRBJ1-5; D is undetermined. V was cut by 3 bases and J by 5 bases, with 5 bases left in between. The CDR3 is 12 residues long. The CDR3 DNA sequence: TGTGCCAGCAGTTTTTGGGATCAGCCCCAGCATCTT. Translating gives CASSFWDQPQHL.

The chain uses TRBV7-2 and TRBJ2-7, with TRBD1 as a possible D gene (6 bases). The CDR3 is made up of 20 amino acids. Looked up from germline, CDR1 is SGHTA and CDR2 is FQGNSA. Trimming took off 3 bases at V and 2 bases at J, with 29 bases between the two ends. The CDR3, as DNA: TGTGCCAGCAGCTTTCCAGGGGTTCAACACCTAGACGGAGACACCTACGAGCAGTACTTC. Amino acids: CASSFPGVQHLDGDTYEQYF.

This clonotype was recorded at least ten times. The genes are TRBV2 and TRBJ1-2, with D perhaps TRBD1 (6 bases). Looked up from germline, CDR1 is SNHLY and CDR2 is FYNNEI. The CDR3 has 14 residues. Trimming removed 3 bases at V and 8 bases at J, with 16 bases between. The CDR3, as DNA: TGTGCCAGCAGTGATTTACAGGGCGTAGAGGGCTACACCTTC. This translates into CASSDLQGVEGYTF. Looking up the rest from reference TRBV2 and TRBJ1-2 gives the full variable domain: EPEVTQTPSHQVTQMGQEVILRCVPISNHLYFYWYRQILGQKVEFLVSFYNNEISEKSEIFDDQFSVERPDGSNFTLKIRSTKLEDSAMYFCASSDLQGVEGYTFGSGTRLTVV.

This chain uses TRBV30 with TRBJ1-1; 9 bases fit TRBD1. Germline trimming cut 4 bases from V and 5 bases from J; bases unmatched to any gene: 8. The CDR3 spans 14 residues. In germline, CDR1 is GTSNPN, CDR2 SVGIG (reference sequence). Here the CDR3 reads CAWKKRTGATEAFF. In DNA form, the CDR3 reads TGTGCCTGGAAAAAAAGGACAGGGGCGACTGAAGCTTTCTTT.

This clonotype occurred many times. The chain links TRBV15 to TRBJ2-5; 9 positions agree with TRBD2. There are 15 residues in the CDR3. The germline V gene has CDR1 LNHNV and CDR2 YYDKDF (reference sequence). V lost 3 bases to trimming and J lost 2 bases; unmatched junction nucleotides: 4. The CDR3 region is CATSRGAGGQETQYF. CDR3 sequence (DNA): TGTGCCACCAGCAGGGGAGCGGGGGGTCAAGAGACCCAGTACTTC.

The chain employs TRBV5-1 and TRBJ1-1; 10 bases are a match to TRBD1. The germline V gene encodes CDR1 SGHRS and CDR2 YFSETQ. The trim removed 4 bases at V and 1 base at J, leaving 13 bases unmatched. The CDR3 totals 18 residues. CDR3 in amino acids: CASSRTGTGVGKNTEAFF. CDR3 bases: TGCGCCAGCAGCCGAACGGGGACAGGGGTAGGGAAGAACACTGAAGCTTTCTTT.

The rearrangement links TRBV29-1 to TRBJ1-2, with D hard to call. The CDR3 spans 13 residues. From germline, CDR1 is SQVTM and CDR2 ANQGSEA. The V gene lost 6 bases and the J gene lost 0 bases, with 11 bases spanning the gap. The CDR3, as DNA: TGCAGCGTCAACAGTAATCCTAACTATGGCTACACCTTC. As protein: CSVNSNPNYGYTF.

J is TRBJ1-1 and V is TRBV19; TRBD1 agrees at 9 bases. Germline CDR1 LNHDA, CDR2 SQIVND (reference sequence). With V trimmed by 3 bases and J by 0 bases, 8 bases remained unmatched. This CDR3 comprises 17 residues. CDR3 DNA: TGTGCCAGTAGTATCCTCACAGGGGGCGCAGTGAACACTGAAGCTTTCTTT. It codes for CASSILTGGAVNTEAFF.

In its sample, this clonotype was seen many times. For the CDR3, the DNA is TGTGCCAGCAGCCTCACGACAGGGGTCTATGGCTACACCTTC. Translation: CASSLTTGVYGYTF. The chain couples TRBV7-2 to TRBJ1-2; TRBD1 agrees at 8 bases. CDR1 is SGHTA, CDR2 FQGNSA, per germline. The CDR3 is 14 residues long. After removal of 5 bases from V and 4 bases from J, the junction contained 6 bases not matched to a gene.

This clonotype was counted only a few times. The chain employs TRBV2 and TRBJ1-1, with D possibly matching TRBD1 (5 bases). CDR1 and CDR2 (germline): SNHLY, FYNNEI. This CDR3 comprises 14 residues. Between the trimmed V and J ends, which lost 3 bases and 1 base, there was a span of 9 bases. In DNA form, the CDR3 reads TGTGCCAGCAGTGAGGGACTGAGGAACACTGAAGCTTTCTTT. Translating it yields CASSEGLRNTEAFF. Looking up the rest from reference TRBV2 and TRBJ1-1 gives the full variable domain: EPEVTQTPSHQVTQMGQEVILRCVPISNHLYFYWYRQILGQKVEFLVSFYNNEISEKSEIFDDQFSVERPDGSNFTLKIRSTKLEDSAMYFCASSEGLRNTEAFFGQGTRLTVV.

This clonotype was detected many times. The rearrangement uses TRBV10-3 and TRBJ1-2; 7 positions match TRBD1. Germline lookup yields CDR1 ENHRY and CDR2 SYGVKD. There are 16 residues in the CDR3. The ends lost 4 bases at V and 5 bases at J; junction bases unmatched: 13. The CDR3 bases are TGTGCCATCAGTGGGGGGACAGATCCCGGAGTTTATGGCTACACCTTC. This codes for CAISGGTDPGVYGYTF.

This clonotype was detected ten times or more. The chain carries TRBV20-1 and TRBJ1-2; a possible D gene is TRBD1 (6 bases). The CDR3 length is 12 residues. The germline CDR1 and CDR2 sequences are DFQATT and SNEGSKA (reference sequence). The CDR3 DNA reads as TGCAGCGCAAGGGGGGTGGACTATGGCTACACCTTC. It is translated as CSARGVDYGYTF.

The chain uses TRBV28 and TRBJ1-6; a possible D gene is TRBD1 (6 bases). CDR1 is MDHEN, CDR2 SYDVKM, per germline. The CDR3 sequence is 15 residues long. V gave up 2 bases and J gave up 8 bases, with 13 bases separating them. The CDR3 spells CASSLQGGAYSPLHF. Written as DNA, the CDR3 is TGTGCCAGCAGTTTACAAGGGGGTGCATATTCACCCCTCCACTTT.

This clonotype was recorded many times. The chain combines TRBV11-2 with TRBJ2-5; TRBD1 or TRBD2 may be the D gene (7 bases each). Trimming left V 1 base short and J 9 bases short, with 12 bases between. The germline V gene has CDR1 SGHAT and CDR2 FQNNGV. This CDR3 has 13 residues. For the CDR3, the DNA is TGTGCCAGCAGCTTAGCCGCAGGGGGGGCCCAGTACTTC. It yields the protein CASSLAAGGAQYF.

The chain combines TRBV12-3 or TRBV12-4 with TRBJ2-5; 7 nucleotides line up with TRBD2. The length of the CDR3 is 18 residues. V gave up 5 bases and J gave up 4 bases; unmatched junction bases: 19. CDR3 DNA sequence: TGTGCCAGCAGTCCCCTTGGCGGGAGCCTTCGTTCGGGAGAGACCCAGTACTTC. Its protein is CASSPLGGSLRSGETQYF.

This clonotype has a count of ten or more. This chain joins TRBV6-1 and TRBJ2-7, with 10 bases that match TRBD1. The germline gives CDR1 MNHNS, CDR2 SASEGT. The CDR3 is made up of 16 amino acids. With 5 bases clipped from V and 1 base from J, the junction kept 8 bases outside the gene matches. The DNA of the CDR3 is TGTGCCAGCAGTCCTTTGGGGACAGGGGCATCCTACGAGCAGTACTTC. Translating it yields CASSPLGTGASYEQYF.

This chain uses TRBV28 with TRBJ1-2; 12 positions agree with TRBD1. CDR1 is MDHEN, CDR2 SYDVKM, per germline. The CDR3 has 15 residues. Trimming took 4 bases from V and 7 from J; bases not matched to a gene: 7. The CDR3 sequence is CASSSPGQGARGYTF. In DNA form, the CDR3 reads TGTGCCAGCAGTTCACCGGGACAGGGGGCACGTGGCTACACCTTC.

This clonotype was picked up a small number of times. This chain connects TRBV15 to TRBJ2-5; 9 bases align to TRBD2. The germline CDR1 and CDR2 sequences are LNHNV and YYDKDF (reference sequence). After removal of 1 base from V and 0 bases from J, the junction contained 3 bases not matched to a gene. This CDR3 has 16 amino acids. DNA for the CDR3: TGTGCCACCAGCAGAGGACTAGCGGATAACCAAGAGACCCAGTACTTC. Amino acids: CATSRGLADNQETQYF.

The rearrangement links TRBV12-3 or TRBV12-4 to TRBJ2-7; 12 bases fit TRBD2. With 3 bases clipped from V and 4 bases from J, the junction kept 7 bases outside the gene matches. This CDR3 contains 16 residues. CDR3 sequence: CASSLLTSGGPYEQYF. The CDR3 DNA reads TGTGCCAGCAGTTTGCTGACTAGCGGGGGACCGTACGAGCAGTACTTC.

The V gene is TRBV30, the J gene TRBJ1-1, with TRBD1 identical over 12 bases. The CDR3 consists of 15 residues. J gave up 3 bases and V 1 base, and 3 bases lay outside the gene matches. Germline values: CDR1 GTSNPN, CDR2 SVGIG (reference sequence). CDR3 in DNA: TGTGCCTGGAGTGGGGGACAGGGGGCTGACACTGAAGCTTTCTTT. This sequence encodes CAWSGGQGADTEAFF.

This clonotype was observed a handful of times. V is TRBV2 and J is TRBJ2-7; 8 positions agree with TRBD2. The germline V gene has CDR1 SNHLY and CDR2 FYNNEI. V lost 3 bases, J lost 2 bases, and 6 bases stayed unmatched. This CDR3 spans 15 amino acids. As DNA, the CDR3 is TGTGCCAGCAGTGAGGCGCCGGGACTAGCCTACGAGCAGTACTTC. Translated, it gives CASSEAPGLAYEQYF. Complete variable domain (other parts from reference TRBV2 and TRBJ2-7): EPEVTQTPSHQVTQMGQEVILRCVPISNHLYFYWYRQILGQKVEFLVSFYNNEISEKSEIFDDQFSVERPDGSNFTLKIRSTKLEDSAMYFCASSEAPGLAYEQYFGPGTRLTVT.

This clonotype appeared once. The V and J genes are TRBV2 and TRBJ1-2; TRBD1 is a possible D gene (6 bases). V lost 7 bases and J 8 bases, leaving 20 bases between the germline ends. This CDR3 has 14 residues. CDR1 and CDR2 from the germline V gene are SNHLY and FYNNEI. As DNA, the CDR3 is TGTGCCAGCACCCTTGAGTCAGGGGAGTTGGGCTACACCTTC. The encoded protein is CASTLESGELGYTF.

This clonotype was seen at least ten times. The chain uses TRBV12-3 or TRBV12-4 and TRBJ1-5, with 7 bases fitting TRBD1. CDR3 size: 13 residues. The J segment lost 6 bases and the V segment lost 5 bases, leaving 4 bases of the junction unmatched. DNA of the CDR3: TGTGCCAGCAGTCTAGGGACAGCTCAGCCCCAGCATTTT. This codes for CASSLGTAQPQHF.

This clonotype has ten or more counts. The chain has TRBV7-9 and TRBJ2-5, with 11 bases lining up with TRBD2. This CDR3 comprises 15 residues. The germline V gene encodes CDR1 SEHNR and CDR2 FQNEAQ (reference sequence). Unmatched junction bases numbered 3, after V lost 1 base and J lost 5 bases. In DNA form, the CDR3 reads TGTGCCAGCAGCTTAGGACTAGCGGGATGGGAGACCCAGTACTTC. Amino acids: CASSLGLAGWETQYF.

This clonotype was seen many times. V and J are TRBV20-1 and TRBJ2-7; perhaps TRBD1 as D (6 bases). The V gene's germline CDR1 is DFQATT and CDR2 SNEGSKA (reference sequence). The CDR3 covers 14 residues. The V end lost 0 bases, the J end lost 3 bases, and 12 bases lay between the germline ends. The CDR3 region has the DNA TGCAGTGCTAGAGATATTGCCAGGGGCTACGAGCAGTACTTC. This gives the protein CSARDIARGYEQYF.

This clonotype was picked up many times. The V and J genes are TRBV12-3 or TRBV12-4 and TRBJ1-2; TRBD1 might be the D (5 bases). The V end lost 3 bases, the J end lost 8 bases, and 10 bases lay between the germline ends. The CDR3 extends over 12 amino acids. CDR3 region: CASSLGEGGYTF. DNA for the CDR3: TGTGCCAGCAGTTTGGGGGAAGGCGGCTACACCTTC.

Remarks on this clonotype: One junction end does not reproduce the germline sequence, and a read error may be involved. The chain combines TRBV7-9 with TRBJ2-7; D is perhaps TRBD2 (6 bases). This CDR3 has 13 amino acids. Germline lookup yields CDR1 SEHNR and CDR2 FQNEAQ (reference sequence). The CDR3 DNA is TGTGCCAGCAGTCCGGGACTCTCCTACAAGCAGTACTTC. This translates into CASSPGLSYKQYF.